The present TCR beta chain was sequenced within a study of OX40 agonist ivuxolimab in advanced cancers. Study-wide context: An agonistic anti-OX40 (CD134) antibody, ivuxolimab, was used to treat the patients. Age averaged around 60 years (range roughly 23 to 85), and roughly 82% were male.

Broader study findings: Clones of CD4+ and CD8+ blood T cells grew by week 6 at doses of 0.1 to 3.0 mg/kg.

The repertoire was sequenced with immunoSEQ multiplex PCR; TCRdb's copy has only in-frame clones and lacks some. Seen here are under 100,000 clones, approximately 92% observed once, and the top ten hold around 0.3%. Drawing of blood for sampling happened at baseline, at cycle 4 day 1, and at cycle 7 day 1. Remarks on this clone: What it recognizes is unknown.

V shed 0 bases and J shed 0 bases, with 15 bases lying between them. Germline V gives CDR1 SGHTA, CDR2 FQGNSA. The CDR3 has 18 residues. The chain combines TRBV7-2 with TRBJ1-5; TRBD1 is a possible D gene (6 bases). This TCR was sampled from an adult with an advanced solid tumor such as melanoma, head and neck, liver or kidney cancer. This sample comprised CD4+ or CD8+ T cells sorted from blood, obtained in a trial of the OX40 agonist ivuxolimab. CDR3 protein: CASSLAPWNRDSNQPQHF. CDR3 nucleotides: TGTGCCAGCAGCTTAGCCCCGTGGAACAGGGATAGCAATCAGCCCCAGCATTTT. The full variable domain, with the rest looked up from reference TRBV7-2 and TRBJ1-5, is GAGVSQSPSNKVTEKGKDVELRCDPISGHTALYWYRQSLGQGLEFLIYFQGNSAPDKSGLPSDRFSAERTGGSVSTLTIQRTQQEDSAVYLCASSLAPWNRDSNQPQHFGDGTRLSIL.